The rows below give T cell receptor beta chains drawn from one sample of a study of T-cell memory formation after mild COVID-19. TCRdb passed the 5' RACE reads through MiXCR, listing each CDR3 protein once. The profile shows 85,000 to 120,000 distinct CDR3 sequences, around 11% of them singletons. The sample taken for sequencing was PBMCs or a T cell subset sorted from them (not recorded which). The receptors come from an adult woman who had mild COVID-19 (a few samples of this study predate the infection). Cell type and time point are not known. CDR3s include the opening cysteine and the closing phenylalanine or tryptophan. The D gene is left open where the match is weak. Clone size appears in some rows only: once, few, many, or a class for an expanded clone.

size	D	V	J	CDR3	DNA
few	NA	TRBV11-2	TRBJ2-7	CASSLELSSAYEQYF	TGTGCCAGCAGCTTAGAACTGAGTTCCGCCTACGAGCAGTACTTC
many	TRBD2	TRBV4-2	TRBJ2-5	CASSQQPPGVAGERRDQYF	TGTGCCAGCAGCCAGCAGCCGCCTGGAGTAGCGGGCGAAAGGAGGGACCAGTACTTC
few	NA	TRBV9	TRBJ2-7	CASSRTGATYEQYF	TGTGCCAGCAGTCGAACAGGAGCTACCTACGAGCAGTACTTC
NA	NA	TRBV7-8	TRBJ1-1	CASSGEMNTEAFF	TGTGCCAGCAGCGGAGAAATGAACACTGAAGCTTTCTTT
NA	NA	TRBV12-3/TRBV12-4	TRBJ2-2	CASSLAWSTYTGELFF	TGTGCCAGCAGTTTAGCCTGGTCTACCTACACCGGGGAGCTGTTTTTT
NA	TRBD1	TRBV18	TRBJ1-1	CASSPVPGQAYTEAFF	TGTGCCAGCTCACCAGTCCCGGGACAGGCCTACACTGAAGCTTTCTTT
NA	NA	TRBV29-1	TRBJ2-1	CSVGLQGNEQFF	TGCAGCGTTGGTCTGCAGGGGAATGAGCAGTTCTTC
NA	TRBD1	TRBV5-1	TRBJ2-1	CASSSGQGMNEQFF	TGCGCCAGCAGCTCGGGACAGGGGATGAATGAGCAGTTCTTC
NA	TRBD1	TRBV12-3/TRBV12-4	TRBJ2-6	CASGGRGQSGANVLTF	TGTGCCAGCGGGGGCAGGGGGCAGTCTGGGGCCAACGTCCTGACTTTC
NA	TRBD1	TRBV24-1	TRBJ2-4	CATSDFPPLGQRTIQYF	TGTGCCACCAGTGATTTCCCCCCGCTGGGACAGCGGACCATTCAGTACTTC
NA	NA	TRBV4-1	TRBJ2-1	CASSQVMGPGNEQFF	TGCGCCAGCAGCCAAGTGATGGGGCCCGGGAATGAGCAGTTCTTC
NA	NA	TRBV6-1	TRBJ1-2	CAGRSRENYGYTF	TGTGCCGGAAGGTCGAGGGAGAACTATGGCTACACCTTC
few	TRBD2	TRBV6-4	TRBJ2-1	CASSPGTSGSSEQFF	TGTGCCAGCAGCCCCGGGACTAGCGGGAGTAGTGAGCAGTTCTTC
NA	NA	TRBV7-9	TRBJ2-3	CASSPMTEGDTQYF	TGTGCCAGCAGCCCCATGACGGAGGGGGATACGCAGTATTTT
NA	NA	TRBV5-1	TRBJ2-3	CASSLEGGLSTDTQYF	TGCGCCAGCAGCTTGGAGGGGGGCCTGAGCACAGATACGCAGTATTTT
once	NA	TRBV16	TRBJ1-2	CASSQEAYGYTF	TGTGCCAGCAGCCAAGAAGCCTATGGCTACACCTTC
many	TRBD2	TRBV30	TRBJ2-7	CAWSVLGGLAGSYEQYF	TGTGCCTGGAGTGTACTTGGCGGACTAGCGGGCTCCTACGAGCAGTACTTC
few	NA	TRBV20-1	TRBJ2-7	CSASGRTDYEQYF	TGCAGTGCTAGTGGAAGGACAGACTACGAGCAGTACTTC
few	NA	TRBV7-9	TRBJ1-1	CASSSQRLNTEAFF	TGTGCCAGCAGCTCACAGCGCCTGAACACTGAAGCTTTCTTT
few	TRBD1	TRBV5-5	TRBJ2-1	CASSLRTGVYNEQFF	TGTGCCAGCAGCTTAAGGACAGGGGTATACAATGAGCAGTTCTTC
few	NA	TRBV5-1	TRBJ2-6	CASSFAGVVASGANVLTF	TGCGCCAGCAGCTTTGCAGGTGTGGTGGCTTCTGGGGCCAACGTCCTGACTTTC
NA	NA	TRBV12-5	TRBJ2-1	CASGRYNEQFF	TGTGCTAGTGGCAGGTACAATGAGCAGTTCTTC
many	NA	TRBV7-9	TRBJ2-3	CASSREGGGTDTQYF	TGTGCCAGCAGCAGAGAGGGGGGCGGAACAGATACGCAGTATTTT
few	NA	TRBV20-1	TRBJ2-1	CSAPFPDRLSSYNEQFF	TGCAGTGCCCCCTTCCCTGACAGGCTGAGCTCCTACAATGAGCAGTTCTTC
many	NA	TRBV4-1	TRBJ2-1	CASSQTNRWVVEQFF	TGCGCCAGCAGCCAAACTAACCGATGGGTGGTTGAGCAGTTCTTC
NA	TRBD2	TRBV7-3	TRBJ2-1	CASSLDKFGTSGSEGVNNEQFF	TGTGCCAGCAGCCTAGATAAGTTCGGGACTAGCGGGAGTGAAGGAGTAAACAATGAGCAGTTCTTC
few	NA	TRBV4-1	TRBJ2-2	CASSQVSANTGELFF	TGCGCCAGCAGCCAAGTTAGCGCGAACACCGGGGAGCTGTTTTTT
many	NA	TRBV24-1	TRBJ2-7	CATPGEGRTSYEQYF	TGTGCCACCCCCGGCGAGGGCCGAACCTCCTACGAGCAGTACTTC
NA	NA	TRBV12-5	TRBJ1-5	CASGLGSNQPQHF	TGTGCTAGTGGCCTCGGGAGCAATCAGCCCCAGCATTTT
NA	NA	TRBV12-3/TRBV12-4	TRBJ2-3	CASSLAQGLPTDTQYF	TGTGCCAGCAGTTTAGCTCAGGGGCTCCCCACAGATACGCAGTATTTT
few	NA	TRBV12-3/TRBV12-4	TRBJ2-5	CASSSSPEAQYF	TGTGCCAGCAGTTCCTCGCCTGAGGCCCAGTACTTC
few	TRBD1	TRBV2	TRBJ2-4	CASSDRGLAKNIQYF	TGTGCCAGCAGTGACAGGGGGTTAGCCAAAAACATTCAGTACTTC
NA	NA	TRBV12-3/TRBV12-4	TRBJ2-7	CASSSSDMGPEQYF	TGTGCCAGCAGTTCATCGGACATGGGACCCGAGCAGTACTTC
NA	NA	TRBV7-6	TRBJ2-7	CASSPGVSGYEQYF	TGTGCCAGCAGCCCCGGGGTGAGCGGCTACGAGCAGTACTTC
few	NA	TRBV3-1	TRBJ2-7	CASSQDGTGPGDEQYF	TGTGCCAGCAGCCAAGATGGTACGGGCCCAGGGGACGAGCAGTACTTC
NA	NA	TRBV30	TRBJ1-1	CAWSVSQTTEAFF	TGTGCCTGGAGTGTTTCGCAGACCACTGAAGCTTTCTTT